Listed below are T cell receptor beta chains from one sample, sequenced in a study of cytomegalovirus exposure and HLA in healthy donors. Sequencing was performed with immunoSEQ multiplex PCR; in TCRdb, only in-frame clones are kept and a portion is missing. The sample has about 48,000 clones. Material for sequencing was PBMCs. The receptors come from a woman aged 40 to 50 in good health and CMV-seronegative. Each CDR3 is given with its conserved first and last residue. The D gene is left open where the match is weak.

TRBJ2-6 TRBV6-1 TRBD1 CASRQGADGANVLTF TGTGCCAGCAGGCAGGGGGCAGACGGGGCCAACGTCCTGACTTTC
TRBJ2-5 TRBV5-1 TRBD2 CASSLGAGALQENQYF TGCGCCAGCAGCTTGGGAGCGGGGGCCCTCCAAGAGAACCAGTACTTC
TRBJ1-1 TRBV19 . CASAANTEAFF TGTGCCAGTGCGGCGAACACTGAAGCTTTCTTT
TRBJ2-7 TRBV18 . CASSPQEDSYEQYF TGTGCCAGCTCACCACAGGAGGACTCCTACGAGCAGTACTTC
TRBJ2-1 TRBV7-2 TRBD2 CASRSGTSGRARQFF TGTGCCAGCAGATCCGGGACTAGCGGGAGGGCGAGGCAGTTCTTC
TRBJ1-1 TRBV5-1 . CASSLTLGTLNTEAFF TGCGCCAGCAGCTTGACGCTAGGGACTTTGAACACTGAAGCTTTCTTT
TRBJ2-5 TRBV7-9 TRBD2 CASSPQAGGGETQYF TGTGCCAGCAGCCCCCAGGCGGGAGGAGGGGAGACCCAGTACTTC
TRBJ2-1 TRBV5-4 . CASSQDASSDNEQFF TGTGCCAGCAGCCAGGACGCTAGCTCCGACAATGAGCAGTTCTTC
TRBJ1-1 TRBV29-1 TRBD1 CSVLRTGDLNTEAFF TGCAGCGTTCTACGGACAGGGGACTTGAACACTGAAGCTTTCTTT
TRBJ2-2 TRBV7-8 . CASSPFQGSNTGELFF TGTGCCAGCAGCCCCTTTCAGGGCTCGAACACCGGGGAGCTGTTTTTT
TRBJ1-4 TRBV4-2 . CASSQERAEKLFF TGTGCCAGCAGCCAGGAGAGAGCCGAAAAACTGTTTTTT
TRBJ2-7 TRBV7-9 . CASSLDSNAYEQYF TGTGCCAGCAGCTTAGACTCCAACGCCTACGAGCAGTACTTC
TRBJ1-2 TRBV13 TRBD1 CASSPGQAGGYTF TGTGCCAGCAGCCCCGGACAGGCTGGTGGCTACACCTTC
TRBJ1-2 TRBV4-1 . CASSQDLRGYTF TGCGCCAGCAGCCAAGATCTACGAGGCTACACCTTC